Sequencing of this TCR beta chain was carried out in a study of shared clonotypes between healthy human individuals. Broader study findings: Among donors, clonotype sharing was expected to be affected by sequencing depth.

This was a deep-level run. The assay was immunoSEQ multiplex PCR, and TCRdb's table has in-frame clones only and misses some. The sample has nearly 2 million clones; about 95% are singletons. Worth noting for this clone: Its antigen is currently unknown.

Positively selected for CCR7, the CD45RO-negative cells used as naive CD8 cells excluded terminally differentiated effector memory CD45RA+ cells. Nashville, Tennessee was home to all donors, who were Caucasian adults. CDR1 is GTSNPN, CDR2 SVGIG, per germline (reference sequence). This CDR3 is 16 amino acids long. V shed 3 bases, J shed 3 bases, and the junction held 7 bases outside the gene matches. The TCR sequence derives from a man between 18 and 29 years old in good health. The V call is TRBV30, the J call TRBJ2-7, with 14 bases lining up with TRBD2. The sequencing sample was made of naive CD8+ T cells sorted from blood. The CDR3 DNA reads as TGTGCCTGGAGAGGGACTAGCGGGAGTCCGGACTACGAGCAGTACTTC. Its protein product is CAWRGTSGSPDYEQYF. Combining the CDR3 with reference TRBV30 and TRBJ2-7 gives the whole variable domain SQTIHQWPATLVQPVGSPLSLECTVEGTSNPNLYWYRQAAGRGLQLLFYSVGIGQISSEVPQNLSASRPQDRQFILSSKKLLLSDSGFYLCAWRGTSGSPDYEQYFGPGTRLTVT.